These 17 T cell receptor beta chains came from one sample sequenced in a study of blood T cell repertoires in COVID-19. The method was immunoSEQ multiplex PCR; TCRdb's version includes in-frame clones alone and lacks a portion of them. The table lists approximately 92,000 clones, 70% to 85% of them singletons, with 20% to 25% in the top ten. The sequenced sample was peripheral blood. The receptors were sampled from a woman aged 60-75 years in a cohort sampled during active or convalescent COVID-19.

This clone occurred a few times. J is TRBJ1-3 and V is TRBV7-2, with 7 bases matching TRBD1. The V gene end was trimmed by 4 bases and the J gene end by 4 bases; junction bases not matched to a gene: 13. The CDR3 has 17 amino acids. Germline V gives CDR1 SGHTA, CDR2 FQGNSA. CDR3 sequence reads: CASSSFPARTGGNTIYF. In nucleotides, the CDR3 is TGTGCCAGCAGCTCATTTCCCGCGAGGACAGGCGGAAACACCATATATTTT.

This clone was found once. The genes are TRBV7-3 and TRBJ1-4; 8 bases fit TRBD1. Unmatched junction bases numbered 12, after V lost 6 bases and J lost 6 bases. CDR1 SGHTA and CDR2 FQGTGA come from the germline V gene. This CDR3 spans 16 amino acids. The CDR3, as DNA: TGTGCCAGCAGAGAGACAGGGGCCGCGCAAGATGAAAAACTGTTTTTT. This translates into CASRETGAAQDEKLFF.

This chain links TRBV7-2 with TRBJ2-7; 9 bases are shared with TRBD1. The length of the CDR3 is 17 residues. Losses at the gene ends were 5 bases for V and 0 bases for J; bases not matched to a gene: 11. CDR1 SGHTA and CDR2 FQGNSA come from the germline V gene. The CDR3, as DNA: TGTGCCAGCAGCCTCCCAAAGCCGGGACAGGGCTCCTACGAGCAGTACTTC. This sequence encodes CASSLPKPGQGSYEQYF.

The gene calls are TRBV30 and TRBJ1-4; 12 nucleotides align to TRBD1. After removal of 1 base from V and 4 bases from J, the junction contained 4 bases not matched to a gene. The germline V gene encodes CDR1 GTSNPN and CDR2 SVGIG (reference sequence). The CDR3 runs to 16 residues. The CDR3 DNA follows: TGTGCCTGGAGTGAGGGACAGGGGGCCTATAATGAAAAACTGTTTTTT. Its translation: CAWSEGQGAYNEKLFF.

This clone was detected only once. This rearrangement joins TRBV9 to TRBJ2-5; possibly TRBD2 for D (6 bases). Germline CDR1 SGDLS, CDR2 YYNGEE. The germline V and J ends were trimmed by 0 bases and 5 bases, with 14 bases remaining between them. The CDR3 loop spans 15 amino acids. CDR3 in amino acids: CASSVEVGGWETQYF. Written as DNA, the CDR3 is TGTGCCAGCAGCGTAGAGGTGGGGGGATGGGAGACCCAGTACTTC.

The rearrangement links TRBV5-1 to TRBJ2-2; 12 bases map to TRBD2. The CDR3 sequence is 17 residues long. The V gene's germline CDR1 is SGHRS and CDR2 YFSETQ. V lost 4 bases and J lost 1; bases outside the gene matches: 5. CDR3 DNA: TGCGCCAGCAGCCATGGACTAGCGGGGAGGAACACCGGGGAGCTGTTTTTT. Protein: CASSHGLAGRNTGELFF.

This clone was picked up a small number of times. The rearrangement joins TRBV4-3 to TRBJ2-3; 9 bases map to TRBD1. This CDR3 comprises 16 residues. CDR1 LGHNA and CDR2 YSLEER come from the germline V gene. V lost 0 bases, J lost 5 bases, and 6 bases stayed unmatched. In nucleotides, the CDR3 is TGCGCCAGCAGCCAAGAAGGAGGGACAGGGCGAGATACGCAGTATTTT. It codes for CASSQEGGTGRDTQYF.

The V gene is TRBV29-1, the J gene TRBJ2-7; 9 bases are a match to TRBD1. V lost 8 bases to trimming and J lost 1 base; unmatched junction nucleotides: 9. Germline V gene data show CDR1 as SQVTM and CDR2 as ANQGSEA. The CDR3 contains 14 residues. CDR3 sequence: CSITYGTGSYEQYF. Here the CDR3 DNA reads TGCAGCATTACATATGGGACAGGGTCCTACGAGCAGTACTTC.

The chain combines TRBV4-2 with TRBJ1-4; D perhaps matches TRBD1 (5 bases). V was pared by 3 bases and J by 7 bases, with 15 bases between. The CDR3 extends over 15 amino acids. In germline, CDR1 is LGHNA, CDR2 YNFKEQ. CDR3 residues: CASSQFGGEAEKLFF. In nucleotides, the CDR3 is TGTGCCAGCAGCCAGTTTGGGGGGGAGGCTGAAAAACTGTTTTTT.

The rearrangement joins TRBV5-1 to TRBJ2-1; possibly TRBD2 for D (6 bases). This CDR3 has 17 residues. Trimming took off 6 bases at V and 6 bases at J, with 25 bases between the two ends. Germline lookup yields CDR1 SGHRS and CDR2 YFSETQ. In nucleotides, the CDR3 is TGCGCCAGCACCGTTGGGGCCGGAGGGGACCCGTTCAATGAGCAGTTCTTC. This translates into CASTVGAGGDPFNEQFF.

The chain recombines TRBV29-1 with TRBJ1-2; tentatively, D is TRBD1 (5 bases). This CDR3 has 13 amino acids. The germline V gene encodes CDR1 SQVTM and CDR2 ANQGSEA. V was shortened by 3 bases and J by 8 bases, with 16 bases between the two germline ends. CDR3 nucleotide sequence: TGCAGCGTTGATGGCCAGGGAAGGGGCGGCTACACCTTC. This sequence encodes CSVDGQGRGGYTF.

The J gene is TRBJ2-1, the V gene TRBV15; tentative D call: TRBD1 (6 bases). Trimming removed 4 bases at V and 5 bases at J, with 12 bases between. CDR3 size: 14 residues. Germline CDR1 is LNHNV and CDR2 is YYDKDF (reference sequence). The CDR3 nucleotides are TGTGCCACCAGCATCTCCGGGACAAACAATGAGCAGTTCTTC. The encoded protein is CATSISGTNNEQFF.

The chain recombines TRBV12-2 with TRBJ2-3; TRBD2, the D gene given by the table, was not confirmed from the DNA. TRBV12-2 represents a pseudogene. This CDR3 has 14 amino acids. CDR3 bases: TGTGCAAGTCGCTGGGCGGACTCCTCGGATACGCAGTATTTT. This encodes CASRWADSSDTQYF.

The chain links TRBV9 to TRBJ2-2; 7 bases are a match to TRBD2. The CDR3 sequence is 15 residues long. Losses at the gene ends were 1 base for V and 4 bases for J; bases not matched to a gene: 4. Per germline, CDR1 SGDLS and CDR2 YYNGEE. CDR3 in amino acids: CASSVTSAGTGELFF. The CDR3 DNA reads as TGTGCCAGCAGCGTAACTAGCGCGGGCACCGGGGAGCTGTTTTTT.

The chain employs TRBV6-6 and TRBJ2-1; TRBD2 matches 11 bases. Germline V CDR1 and CDR2: MNHNY, SVGAGI (reference sequence). V gave up 2 bases and J gave up 10 bases; unmatched junction bases: 10. The CDR3 has 16 residues. This CDR3 is CASSYRASGGHGEQFF. The CDR3 DNA sequence: TGTGCCAGCAGTTACCGGGCTAGCGGGGGGCATGGAGAGCAGTTCTTC.

The chain has TRBV18 and TRBJ1-5, with D hard to call. Germline CDR1 KGHSH, CDR2 LQKENI. V shed 2 bases and J shed 4 bases, with 3 bases lying between them. The length of the CDR3 is 12 residues. In DNA, the CDR3 is TGTGCCAGCTCACCAGAGAATCAGCCCCAGCATTTT. Translating it yields CASSPENQPQHF.

This chain links TRBV6-5 with TRBJ2-1; 11 nucleotides align to TRBD1. This CDR3 region has 15 residues. V dropped 2 bases and J dropped 8; count of bases not matched to a gene: 5. Looked up from germline, CDR1 is MNHEY and CDR2 is SVGAGI. CDR3: CASSYRDRGFYEQFF. DNA for the CDR3: TGTGCCAGCAGTTACCGGGACAGGGGGTTCTATGAGCAGTTCTTC.